The text below deals with one T cell receptor (beta chain). Its specificity is unknown. The data stem from a study of CD8 T cells in Susac syndrome. Findings and limits, study-wide: It was acknowledged in the study that its TCR sequencing and HLA analysis involved a relatively small number of individuals.

When the RNA was reverse transcribed, random hexamers were used with an input of about 0.45 to 1 ug. A multiplex approach, immunoSEQ multiplex PCR, amplified TCR beta CDR3 across 54 Vbeta and 13 Jbeta. One entry per CDR3 protein results from TCRdb running MiXCR on the immunoSEQ multiplex PCR reads. The sample contains 110,000 to 150,000 distinct CDR3 sequences, approximately 95% of which appear only once. With 0 bases clipped from V and 9 bases from J, the junction kept 10 bases outside the gene matches. The CDR3 spans 17 residues. Germline CDR1 reads LGHNA; CDR2 reads YSLEER. Matched for age and sex, the controls were healthy donors.

Sequenced material: CD8+ T cells from PBMCs. This TCR derives from a human donor in good health. This chain joins TRBV4-3 and TRBJ2-1, with TRBD2 matching over 11 bases. The DNA for the CDR3 is TGCGCCAGCAGCCAAGATGGGGTTAGCGGGAGGGCCACTGAGCAGTTCTTC. It encodes CASSQDGVSGRATEQFF.